A selection of T cell receptor beta chains follows, all from one sample in a study of T cells in Graves' hyperthyroidism and ophthalmopathy. TCRdb re-called the multiplex PCR reads through MiXCR, storing one row per CDR3 protein. The sample yields 300,000 to 400,000 distinct CDR3 sequences, about 18% seen once. The sample taken for sequencing was blood. These receptors were obtained from a young man with Graves' ophthalmopathy. Both conserved end residues are part of each CDR3. A D gene is named only where the DNA matches it firmly. Not all rows give a size; the values are once, few, many and, for expanded clones, a class.

clone_size j_call v_call d_call cdr3_nt cdr3_aa
NA TRBJ2-7 TRBV9 NA TGTGCCAGCAGCGCAACCGGACGGGGTGCCTACGAGCAGTACTTC CASSATGRGAYEQYF
many TRBJ1-5 TRBV3-1 NA TGTGCCAGCAGCCAACGAGGCGGCCAGCCCCAGCATTTT CASSQRGGQPQHF
NA TRBJ1-6 TRBV7-3 NA TGTGCCAGTAGCTTAAACAGTGGGATGGACGGCTATAATTCACCCCTCCACTTT CASSLNSGMDGYNSPLHF
NA TRBJ1-4 TRBV2 NA TGTGCCAGCATCAGCGAGGGGTTGGCTAATGAAAAACTGTTTTTT CASISEGLANEKLFF
few TRBJ1-3 TRBV5-8 NA TGTGCCAGCAGCCAAGAAACGGGGACTCACTCTGGAAACACCATATATTTT CASSQETGTHSGNTIYF
few TRBJ1-3 TRBV9 NA TGTGCCAGCAGCGTAGGTGGAGACGGGTCTGGAAACACCATATATTTT CASSVGGDGSGNTIYF
many TRBJ1-2 TRBV28 NA TGTGCCAGCAGTTTCCCCGCGGGGGCGCGTGGCTACACCTTC CASSFPAGARGYTF
many TRBJ2-1 TRBV2 TRBD2 TGTGCCAGCAGTAAACTAGCGGGGGCCTACAATGAGCAGTTCTTC CASSKLAGAYNEQFF
many TRBJ1-1 TRBV6-1 NA TGTGCCAGCAGTGACAGGGGGAACACTGAAGCTTTCTTT CASSDRGNTEAFF
once TRBJ1-6 TRBV28 TRBD1 TGTGCCAGCGGGGGACTAGGGCCAGGGGGTCCACCCCTCCACTTT CASGGLGPGGPPLHF
many TRBJ1-2 TRBV3-1 NA TGTGCCAGCAGCCAAGAAGGCAGTAACTATGGCTACACCTTC CASSQEGSNYGYTF
many TRBJ2-1 TRBV7-2 NA TGTGCCAGCAGCTTACGGGGGTCTCCATACAATGAGCAGTTCTTC CASSLRGSPYNEQFF
NA TRBJ1-1 TRBV28 NA TGTGCCAGCAAAGGGGGGAGCACTGAAGCTTTCTTT CASKGGSTEAFF
many TRBJ2-7 TRBV27 TRBD1 TGTGCCAGCCCCCGACAGGGCGACGAGCAGTACTTC CASPRQGDEQYF
NA TRBJ1-2 TRBV5-1 NA TGCGCCAGCAGCCCTGGGACCTCACCGGAGGGCTACACCTTC CASSPGTSPEGYTF
NA TRBJ2-3 TRBV6-1 NA TGTGCCAGCAGTGAGTTGAGGGGGGAGAGAGATACGCAGTATTTT CASSELRGERDTQYF
many TRBJ2-3 TRBV7-6 TRBD2 TGTGCCAGCACCTCGGGGGGGCGAGGAGATACGCAGTATTTT CASTSGGRGDTQYF
NA TRBJ2-5 TRBV5-6 NA TGTGCCAGCAGCCTTCGGACCTTCGGGGGAGAGACCCAGTACTTC CASSLRTFGGETQYF
NA TRBJ1-1 TRBV19 NA TGTGCCAGTAGGACAATGAACACTGAAGCTTTCTTT CASRTMNTEAFF
NA TRBJ1-5 TRBV10-3 TRBD1 TGTGCCATCAGTGAGTCGACAGGGTTCGATCAGCCCCAGCATTTT CAISESTGFDQPQHF
many TRBJ2-3 TRBV7-3 NA TGTGCCAGCAGCTTTGGCAGGGGAACAGATACGCAGTATTTT CASSFGRGTDTQYF